This TCR beta chain was captured by sequencing in a study of cytomegalovirus exposure and HLA in healthy donors. For the study at large: It was reported in a later analysis that the same platform had been used for the 120 or so validation repertoires as for the 666 first-cohort repertoires. The study's findings and limits: The listing of roughly 160 TCR beta chains classed them as cytomegalovirus-associated.

This clone has only one observation. Its antigen is undetermined. The germline CDR1 and CDR2 sequences are LGHNA and YNFKEQ. V lost 0 bases and J 4 bases, leaving 9 bases between the germline ends. The CDR3 consists of 14 residues. Data came from immunoSEQ multiplex PCR; TCRdb stores just in-frame clones and leaves some out. Of 150,000 to 180,000 clones listed, approximately 86% are singletons. The genes are TRBV4-2 and TRBJ2-5, with D unresolved. The sequenced sample consisted of PBMCs. This sequence was found in a man aged 18 to 35 in good health and CMV-seropositive. The CDR3 bases are TGTGCCAGCAGCCAAGACTCTTTTCTAGAGACCCAGTACTTC. Translating it yields CASSQDSFLETQYF.